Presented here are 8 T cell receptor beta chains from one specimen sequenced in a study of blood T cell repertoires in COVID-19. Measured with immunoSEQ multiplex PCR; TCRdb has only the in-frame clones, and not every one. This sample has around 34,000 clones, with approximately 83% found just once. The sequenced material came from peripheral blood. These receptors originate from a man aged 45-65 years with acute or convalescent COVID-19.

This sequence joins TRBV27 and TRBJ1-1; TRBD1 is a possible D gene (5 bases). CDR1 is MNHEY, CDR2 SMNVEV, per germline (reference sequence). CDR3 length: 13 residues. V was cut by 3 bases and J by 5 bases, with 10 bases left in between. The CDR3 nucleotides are TGTGCCAGCAGTTTTTCGGCAGGGACTGAAGCTTTCTTT. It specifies CASSFSAGTEAFF.

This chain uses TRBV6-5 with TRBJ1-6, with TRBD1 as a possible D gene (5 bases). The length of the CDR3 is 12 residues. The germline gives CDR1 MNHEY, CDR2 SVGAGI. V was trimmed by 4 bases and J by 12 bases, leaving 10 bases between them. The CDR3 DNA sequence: TGTGCCAGCAGTTCCTCGGGGGGACCCCTCCACTTT. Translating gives CASSSSGGPLHF.

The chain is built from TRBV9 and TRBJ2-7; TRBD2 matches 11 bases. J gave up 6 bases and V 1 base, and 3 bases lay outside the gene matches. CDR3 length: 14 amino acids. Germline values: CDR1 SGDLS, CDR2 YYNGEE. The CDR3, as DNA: TGTGCCAGCAGCGTACTAACTAGCGGGAGCGAGCAGTACTTC. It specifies CASSVLTSGSEQYF.

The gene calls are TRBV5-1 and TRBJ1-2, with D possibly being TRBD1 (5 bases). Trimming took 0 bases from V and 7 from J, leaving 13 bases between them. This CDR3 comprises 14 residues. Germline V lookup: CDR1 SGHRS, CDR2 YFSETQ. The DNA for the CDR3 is TGCGCCAGCAGCTTGGCCGGGTTTCAGGGTGGCTACACCTTC. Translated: CASSLAGFQGGYTF.

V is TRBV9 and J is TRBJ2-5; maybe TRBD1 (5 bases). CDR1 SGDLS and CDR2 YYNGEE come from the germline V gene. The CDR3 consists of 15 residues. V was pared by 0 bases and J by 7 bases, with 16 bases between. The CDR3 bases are TGTGCCAGCAGCGTAGTGCCAGGGTTTCTTGGGACCCAGTACTTC. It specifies CASSVVPGFLGTQYF.

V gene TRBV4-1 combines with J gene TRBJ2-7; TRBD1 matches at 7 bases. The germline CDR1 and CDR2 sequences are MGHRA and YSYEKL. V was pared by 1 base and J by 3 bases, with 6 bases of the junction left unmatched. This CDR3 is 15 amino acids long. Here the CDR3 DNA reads TGCGCCAGCAGCCAAGGGCTCGACAGGGTCTACGAGCAGTACTTC. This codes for CASSQGLDRVYEQYF.

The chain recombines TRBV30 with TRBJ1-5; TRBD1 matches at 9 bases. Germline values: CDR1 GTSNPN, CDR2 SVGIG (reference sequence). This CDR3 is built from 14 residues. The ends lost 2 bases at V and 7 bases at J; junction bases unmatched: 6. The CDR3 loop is CAWSRDREWQPQHF. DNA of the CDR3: TGTGCCTGGAGTAGGGACAGGGAATGGCAGCCCCAGCATTTT.

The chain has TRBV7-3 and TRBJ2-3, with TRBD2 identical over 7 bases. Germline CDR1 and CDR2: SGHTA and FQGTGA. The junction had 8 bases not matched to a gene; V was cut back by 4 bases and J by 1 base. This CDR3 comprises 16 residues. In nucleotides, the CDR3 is TGTGCCAGCAGCTACCGGGGCGGGAGCGGCACAGATACGCAGTATTTT. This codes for CASSYRGGSGTDTQYF.